The present T cell receptor (beta chain) was sequenced within a study of T cell repertoires in cytomegalovirus infection. Background on the study: Newly reported HLA-C-restricted and thoroughly characterized HLA-B-restricted CMV epitopes were employed. TCR beta signatures that were public indicated CMV infection and matching HLA type. Study conclusions and caveats: Ex vivo, HLA-C-restricted CMV-specific TCR beta clonotypes prevailed over the rest of the response. Based on cumulative public TCR beta family frequency, carriers of CMV plus the relevant HLA were identified.

Of note for this clonotype: Its specificity is unknown.

V was clipped by 5 bases and J by 5 bases; unmatched bases: 14. The CDR3 sequence is 16 residues long. Germline V gives CDR1 SGHAT, CDR2 FQNNGV. TCRdb ran MiXCR on the reads and lists one entry per CDR3 protein. The sample consists of around 430,000 distinct CDR3 sequences, 42% of them appearing once. The sequence was collected from a human donor in good health (CMV status not recorded). Some clones in this sample may be carry-over from other donors' samples. V and J are TRBV11-2 and TRBJ2-7; 8 bases match TRBD2. Sequences were derived from cultured PBMCs, sampled from culture after CMV antigen stimulation. The CDR3 region is CASSTTSRGTSNEQYF. The CDR3 coding sequence is TGTGCCAGCAGCACTACATCCCGAGGGACTAGTAACGAGCAGTACTTC. The complete variable domain, with remaining parts taken from reference TRBV11-2 and TRBJ2-7, reads EAGVAQSPRYKIIEKRQSVAFWCNPISGHATLYWYQQILGQGPKLLIQFQNNGVVDDSQLPKDRFSAERLKGVDSTLKIQPAKLEDSAVYLCASSTTSRGTSNEQYFGPGTRLTVT.